This T cell receptor (beta chain) was sequenced during a study of cytomegalovirus exposure and HLA in healthy donors. A multiplex PCR was run with 60 Vbeta primers and 13 Jbeta primers. Produced via immunoSEQ multiplex PCR; TCRdb's table is partial and in-frame only. The sample consists of roughly 110,000 clones, around 80% of them appearing once. The germline V gene encodes CDR1 KGHSH and CDR2 LQKENI. The V segment lost 3 bases and the J segment 3 bases; nucleotides outside the gene matches: 6. The CDR3 is 15 amino acids. Study-level findings and limits: Per a prior analysis, the majority of TCR beta V segments were productive roughly 87% or roughly 30% of the time.

Notes on this clone: What it binds is not known.

This clonotype was obtained from a man aged 30-40 years in good health and CMV-seropositive. This sequence joins TRBV18 and TRBJ1-1; 8 bases match TRBD1. Sequenced sample: PBMCs. CDR3 region: CASSPGTGGDTEAFF. The CDR3, as DNA: TGTGCCAGCTCACCCGGGACAGGAGGGGACACTGAAGCTTTCTTT. Based on the CDR3 plus reference TRBV18 and TRBJ1-1, the full variable domain is NAGVMQNPRHLVRRRGQEARLRCSPMKGHSHVYWYRQLPEEGLKFMVYLQKENIIDESGMPKERFSAEFPKEGPSILRIQQVVRGDSAAYFCASSPGTGGDTEAFFGQGTRLTVV.